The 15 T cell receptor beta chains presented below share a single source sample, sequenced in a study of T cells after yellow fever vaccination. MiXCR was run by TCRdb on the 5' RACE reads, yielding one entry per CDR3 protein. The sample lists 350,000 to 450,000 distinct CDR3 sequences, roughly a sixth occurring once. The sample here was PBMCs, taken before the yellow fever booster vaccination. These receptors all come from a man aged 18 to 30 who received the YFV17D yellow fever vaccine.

In DNA form, the CDR3 reads TGTGCCACCCGCGCTAGCGGGGGCTATAATGAGCAGTTCTTC. It translates to CATRASGGYNEQFF. The rearrangement links TRBV24-1 to TRBJ2-1; TRBD2 matches at 10 bases. The CDR3 contains 14 residues. V shed 9 bases and J 7 bases; nucleotides not matched to a gene: 8. Germline V gene sequence: CDR1 KGHDR, CDR2 SFDVKD.

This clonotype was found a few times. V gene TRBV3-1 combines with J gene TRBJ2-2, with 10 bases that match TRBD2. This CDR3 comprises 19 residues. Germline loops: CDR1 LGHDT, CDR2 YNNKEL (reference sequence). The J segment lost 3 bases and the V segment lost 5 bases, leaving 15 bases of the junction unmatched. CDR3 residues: CASSALAGAFFRDTGELFF. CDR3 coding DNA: TGTGCCAGCAGCGCTCTAGCGGGGGCGTTCTTTCGGGACACCGGGGAGCTGTTTTTT.

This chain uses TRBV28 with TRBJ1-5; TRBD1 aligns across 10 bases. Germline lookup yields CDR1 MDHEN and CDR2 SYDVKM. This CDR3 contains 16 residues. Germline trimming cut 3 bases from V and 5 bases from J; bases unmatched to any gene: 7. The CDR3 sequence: CASSFGDRGSDQPQHF. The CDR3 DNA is TGTGCCAGCAGTTTTGGGGACAGGGGTTCCGATCAGCCCCAGCATTTT.

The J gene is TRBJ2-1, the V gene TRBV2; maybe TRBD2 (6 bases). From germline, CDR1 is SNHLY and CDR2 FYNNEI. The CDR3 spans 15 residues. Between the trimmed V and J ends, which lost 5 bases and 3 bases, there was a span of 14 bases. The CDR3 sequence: CASSPPTGSYNEQFF. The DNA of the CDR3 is TGTGCCAGCAGTCCCCCCACCGGGAGCTACAATGAGCAGTTCTTC.

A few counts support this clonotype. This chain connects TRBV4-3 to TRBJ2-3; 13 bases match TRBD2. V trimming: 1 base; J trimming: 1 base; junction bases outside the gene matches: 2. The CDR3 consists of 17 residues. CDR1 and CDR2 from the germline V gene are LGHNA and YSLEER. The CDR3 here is CASSQAGLAGGTDTQYF. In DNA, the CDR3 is TGCGCCAGCAGCCAAGCAGGACTAGCGGGGGGCACAGATACGCAGTATTTT.

CDR3 sequence (DNA): TGTGCCAGCAGCCAAGATGGGGGGGGGCCTCGAGGTTCGCAGACTGAAGCTTTCTTT. Translating it yields CASSQDGGGPRGSQTEAFF. The V call is TRBV4-2, the J call TRBJ1-1; tentative D call: TRBD1 (6 bases). V was pared by 0 bases and J by 5 bases, with 25 bases between. There are 19 residues in the CDR3. Germline CDR1 reads LGHNA; CDR2 reads YNFKEQ.

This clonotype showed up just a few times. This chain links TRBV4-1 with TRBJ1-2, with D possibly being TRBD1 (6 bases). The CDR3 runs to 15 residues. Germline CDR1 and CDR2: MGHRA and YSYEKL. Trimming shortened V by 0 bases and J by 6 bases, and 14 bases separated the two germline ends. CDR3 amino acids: CASSQDLTGFNGYTF. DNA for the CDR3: TGCGCCAGCAGCCAAGACTTGACAGGTTTTAATGGCTACACCTTC.

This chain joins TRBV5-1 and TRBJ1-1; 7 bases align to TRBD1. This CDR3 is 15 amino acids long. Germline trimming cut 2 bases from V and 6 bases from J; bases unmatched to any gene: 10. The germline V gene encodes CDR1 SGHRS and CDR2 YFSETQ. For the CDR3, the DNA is TGCGCCAGCAGCTTACAGGGGAGGGGAGAGGCTGAAGCTTTCTTT. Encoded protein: CASSLQGRGEAEAFF.

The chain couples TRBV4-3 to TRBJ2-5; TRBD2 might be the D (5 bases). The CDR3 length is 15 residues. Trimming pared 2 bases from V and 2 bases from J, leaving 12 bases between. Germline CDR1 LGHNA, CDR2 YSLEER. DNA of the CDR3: TGCGCCAGCAGCCAACAGGCTGGGGAGCAAGAGACCCAGTACTTC. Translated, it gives CASSQQAGEQETQYF.

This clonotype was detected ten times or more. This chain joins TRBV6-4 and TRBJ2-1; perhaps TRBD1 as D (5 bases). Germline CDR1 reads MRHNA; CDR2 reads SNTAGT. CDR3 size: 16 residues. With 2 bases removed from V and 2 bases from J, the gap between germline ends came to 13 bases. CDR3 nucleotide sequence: TGTGCCAGCAGTGACGACGACAGAGCTCCCTACAATGAGCAGTTCTTC. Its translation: CASSDDDRAPYNEQFF.

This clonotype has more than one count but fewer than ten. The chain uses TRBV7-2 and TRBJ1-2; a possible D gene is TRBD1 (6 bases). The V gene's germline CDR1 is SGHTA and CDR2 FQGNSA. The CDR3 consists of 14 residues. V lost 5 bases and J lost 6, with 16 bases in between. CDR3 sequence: CASSNYRGRDGYTF. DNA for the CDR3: TGTGCCAGCAGCAACTACCGGGGGCGGGATGGCTACACCTTC.

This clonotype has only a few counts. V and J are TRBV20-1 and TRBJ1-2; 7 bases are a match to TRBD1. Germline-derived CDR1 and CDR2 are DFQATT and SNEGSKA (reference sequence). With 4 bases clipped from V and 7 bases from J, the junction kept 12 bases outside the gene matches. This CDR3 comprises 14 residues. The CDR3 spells CSATSPGQWAGYTF. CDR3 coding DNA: TGCAGTGCTACTAGCCCGGGACAGTGGGCTGGCTACACCTTC.

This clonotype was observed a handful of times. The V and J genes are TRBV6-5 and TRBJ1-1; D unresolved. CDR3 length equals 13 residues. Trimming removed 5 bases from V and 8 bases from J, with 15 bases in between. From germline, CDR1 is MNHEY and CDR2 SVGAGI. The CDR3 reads CASSRGYEHEAFF. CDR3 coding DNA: TGTGCCAGCAGTCGCGGTTATGAGCACGAAGCTTTCTTT.

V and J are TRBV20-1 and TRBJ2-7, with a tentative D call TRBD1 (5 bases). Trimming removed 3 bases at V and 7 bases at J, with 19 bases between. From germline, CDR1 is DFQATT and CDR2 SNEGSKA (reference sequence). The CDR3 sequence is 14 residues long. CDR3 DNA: TGCAGTGCTAGCCACCCTGGGGCCCGCGTGGAGCAGTACTTC. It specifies CSASHPGARVEQYF.

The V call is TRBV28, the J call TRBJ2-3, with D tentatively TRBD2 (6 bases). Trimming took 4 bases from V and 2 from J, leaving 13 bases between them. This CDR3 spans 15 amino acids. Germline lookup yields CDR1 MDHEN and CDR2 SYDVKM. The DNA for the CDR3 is TGTGCCAGCAGTTCATCAGGGACTTACACAGATACGCAGTATTTT. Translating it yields CASSSSGTYTDTQYF.